This T cell receptor beta chain was obtained from a study of shared clonotypes between healthy human individuals. Findings and limits, study-wide: Sharing across four donors was highest in naive CD4 (roughly 5%) and lowest in memory CD8 (around 0.4%).

CDR1 and CDR2 (germline): MNHNS, SASEGT. This CDR3 spans 16 amino acids. The V gene lost 3 bases and the J gene lost 4 bases, with 19 bases spanning the gap. The repertoire was sequenced with immunoSEQ multiplex PCR; TCRdb's copy has only in-frame clones and lacks some. The sample lists approximately 500,000 clones, around 96% occurring once. Of note for this clone: Its specificity is not known.

Material: naive CD4+ T cells sorted from blood. As to subset: CD45RA+ positively selected. The chain carries TRBV6-1 and TRBJ2-7; D is possibly TRBD1 or TRBD2 (5 bases each). The receptor was isolated from a woman aged 25-40 years in good health. CDR3 protein: CASSDRESPFPYEQYF. In DNA, the CDR3 is TGTGCCAGCAGTGACAGGGAGTCTCCCTTTCCATACGAGCAGTACTTC.